This entry lists 10 T cell receptor beta chains sequenced from one sample in a study of blood T cells in healthy people across ages. The use of a sample-barcoded 5' primer and a J-beta primer mix characterized a second PCR of 7 to 11 cycles. TCRdb reanalysed the 5' RACE reads using MiXCR and keeps one entry per CDR3 protein. The sample carries 650,000 to 1,000,000 distinct CDR3 sequences, 35% to 40% recorded once. The sample taken for sequencing was blood. Receptors originate from a man aged 18 to 35 in good health.

The chain joins TRBV4-3 to TRBJ1-1, with D tentatively TRBD1 (5 bases). Trimming pared 0 bases from V and 3 bases from J, leaving 14 bases between. The germline CDR1 and CDR2 sequences are LGHNA and YSLEER. The CDR3 has 16 residues. CDR3 nucleotide sequence: TGCGCCAGCAGCCAAGATTCAGGGACTGGGGACACTGAAGCTTTCTTT. Translated, it gives CASSQDSGTGDTEAFF.

The chain recombines TRBV20-1 with TRBJ1-4; 10 bases match TRBD1. The V segment lost 1 base and the J segment 7 bases; nucleotides outside the gene matches: 3. CDR1 is DFQATT, CDR2 SNEGSKA, per germline (reference sequence). This CDR3 has 14 amino acids. This CDR3 reads CSARGTGGGEKLFF. The CDR3 DNA reads TGCAGTGCTAGAGGGACAGGGGGTGGTGAAAAACTGTTTTTT.

The chain uses TRBV12-3 or TRBV12-4 and TRBJ1-1; 7 positions agree with TRBD1. Trimming removed 5 bases from V and 12 bases from J; junction bases left unmatched: 15. This CDR3 has 14 amino acids. The CDR3 DNA sequence: TGTGCCAGCAGTCTAACCGGGACAGACCTTGGGACTTTCTTT. It codes for CASSLTGTDLGTFF.

This clonotype was seen repeatedly, ten times or more. The V gene is TRBV4-1, the J gene TRBJ1-1; possibly TRBD1 for D (5 bases). The CDR3 length is 14 residues. Trimming pared 5 bases from V and 7 bases from J, leaving 17 bases between. The germline gives CDR1 MGHRA, CDR2 YSYEKL. This CDR3 reads CASSARVSGHEAFF. The CDR3 nucleotides read TGCGCCAGCAGCGCCAGGGTATCGGGGCATGAAGCTTTCTTT.

V and J are TRBV2 and TRBJ2-7, with TRBD2 matching over 7 bases. CDR3 size: 15 residues. Per germline, CDR1 SNHLY and CDR2 FYNNEI. V gave up 6 bases and J gave up 2 bases; unmatched junction bases: 10. The CDR3 sequence: CASRILAGDAYEQYF. CDR3 coding DNA: TGTGCCAGCAGAATCTTAGCGGGCGATGCCTACGAGCAGTACTTC.

The rearrangement links TRBV6-2 or TRBV6-3 to TRBJ1-1; D remains unclear. CDR1 and CDR2 (germline): MNHEY, SVGEGT. The length of the CDR3 is 16 residues. V lost 2 bases and J 6 bases, leaving 19 bases between the germline ends. The CDR3: CASSYTAGRASPEAFF. Here the CDR3 DNA reads TGTGCCAGCAGTTACACCGCCGGGAGGGCGAGCCCTGAAGCTTTCTTT.

This clonotype was seen ten or more times. This chain uses TRBV12-3 or TRBV12-4 with TRBJ1-2, with unresolved D. The CDR3 is made up of 13 amino acids. The germline V and J ends were trimmed by 3 bases and 4 bases, with 9 bases remaining between them. The CDR3 bases are TGTGCCAGCAGTTTGCGAGGGAGCTATGGCTACACCTTC. It specifies CASSLRGSYGYTF.

This chain joins TRBV27 and TRBJ2-7; possibly TRBD1 for D (6 bases). Trimming removed 8 bases from V and 2 bases from J, with 16 bases in between. CDR1 MNHEY and CDR2 SMNVEV come from the germline V gene (reference sequence). The CDR3 totals 14 residues. CDR3 amino acids: CASFQQGRTYEQYF. CDR3 nucleotide sequence: TGTGCCAGCTTTCAACAGGGAAGAACCTACGAGCAGTACTTC.

The chain recombines TRBV5-1 with TRBJ1-6; D not certain. The CDR3 is made up of 14 amino acids. The germline V and J ends were trimmed by 3 bases and 5 bases, with 9 bases remaining between them. Per the germline V gene, CDR1 is SGHRS and CDR2 is YFSETQ. This chain's CDR3 is CASSSGSDNSPLHF. CDR3 nucleotide sequence: TGCGCCAGCAGCTCTGGGTCAGATAATTCACCCCTCCACTTT.

This chain links TRBV12-3 or TRBV12-4 with TRBJ2-4; TRBD1 matches 7 bases. The DNA matches TRBJ2-7 better at its end, which makes the J call doubtful. The CDR3 covers 17 residues. CDR3 in amino acids: CASSKTNRDSLPYEQYF. CDR3 nucleotide sequence: TGTGCCAGCAGCAAAACCAACCGGGACAGTCTTCCTTACGAGCAGTACTTC.